This entry is about one TCR beta chain. Its antigen is unknown. These data are taken from a study of a mutant IDH1 vaccine in newly diagnosed glioma. Some clones are missing from TCRdb's copy, which holds only in-frame ones; the method was immunoSEQ multiplex PCR. The table shows roughly 62,000 clones, with around 80% occurring only once. Time point here: week 5, during vaccination. Each dose delivered 300 ug of mutant IDH1 20-mer peptide subcutaneously with imiquimod. CDR3 length: 15 residues. Germline CDR1 and CDR2: LNHDA and SQIVND (reference sequence). V gave up 6 bases and J gave up 2 bases, with 11 bases separating them.

The sequence was obtained from a woman aged 45-65 years with glioma. The genes are TRBV19 and TRBJ1-6, with a possible D match to TRBD1 (5 bases). Sequencing used PBMCs, obtained from a glioma patient whose treatment included an IDH1 peptide vaccine. In nucleotides, the CDR3 is TGTGCCAGTAGCCCACAGGTCGCCTATAATTCACCCCTCCACTTT. It specifies CASSPQVAYNSPLHF.